The rows below give T cell receptor beta chains drawn from one sample of a study of T cell responses to AZD1222 COVID-19 vaccine. Repertoires were generated with immunoSEQ multiplex PCR, while TCRdb's copy carries only in-frame clones and drops some. Here the sample spans 150,000 to 170,000 clones, 88% being singletons. The source was peripheral blood, collected on day 0 of AZD1222 vaccination. The receptors were gathered from an adult in good health. The CDR3 runs from the conserved cysteine through the conserved F or W. Fields, in order: V gene, D gene, J gene, clone size, CDR3 DNA, CDR3 protein. D genes are given only for firm matches. Size is omitted from some rows. Given values are once, few, many or a class for expanded clones.

TRBV18,.,TRBJ2-2,once,TGTGCCAGCTCACGCCGGGACTCTAGCACCGGGGAGCTGTTTTTT,CASSRRDSSTGELFF
TRBV19,.,TRBJ1-5,few,TGTGCCAGTAGCCTCAACAGCAATCAGCCCCAGCATTTT,CASSLNSNQPQHF
TRBV3-1/TRBV3-2,.,TRBJ1-3,.,TGTGCCAGCAGCCAAGTGCAGGTTAGCCTCTCTGGAAACACCATATATTTT,CASSQVQVSLSGNTIYF
TRBV18,TRBD1,TRBJ1-6,once,TGTGCCAGCTCACGGGGACAGGAAGGTGGATCACCCCTCCACTTT,CASSRGQEGGSPLHF
TRBV4-3,.,TRBJ1-1,.,TGCGCCAGCAGCCAAGATCCTAGGGACACTGAAGCTTTCTTT,CASSQDPRDTEAFF
TRBV29-1,.,TRBJ2-7,.,TGCAGCGTTCGTACAGGGTACGAGCAGTACTTC,CSVRTGYEQYF
TRBV6-1,.,TRBJ1-3,.,TGTGCCAGCAGTGAAGCGCAGGGTCCCCCTGGAAACACCATATATTTT,CASSEAQGPPGNTIYF
TRBV6-2/TRBV6-3,.,TRBJ2-7,.,TGTGCCAGCAGCCGACAGCCCCCGGGGGCTTACGAGCAGTACTTC,CASSRQPPGAYEQYF
TRBV19,TRBD2,TRBJ2-2,.,TGTGCCAGTGGGGACCGGGCGGGGGCGAACACCGGGGAGCTGTTTTTT,CASGDRAGANTGELFF
TRBV7-2,TRBD2,TRBJ2-1,.,TGTGCCAGCACCGCTTATGCGGGACTAGCGGGGGGCACCTACAATGAGCAGTTCTTC,CASTAYAGLAGGTYNEQFF
TRBV5-5,.,TRBJ1-1,.,TGTGCCAGCAGAGGGGGAAGGACGGTGAACACTGAAGCTTTCTTT,CASRGGRTVNTEAFF